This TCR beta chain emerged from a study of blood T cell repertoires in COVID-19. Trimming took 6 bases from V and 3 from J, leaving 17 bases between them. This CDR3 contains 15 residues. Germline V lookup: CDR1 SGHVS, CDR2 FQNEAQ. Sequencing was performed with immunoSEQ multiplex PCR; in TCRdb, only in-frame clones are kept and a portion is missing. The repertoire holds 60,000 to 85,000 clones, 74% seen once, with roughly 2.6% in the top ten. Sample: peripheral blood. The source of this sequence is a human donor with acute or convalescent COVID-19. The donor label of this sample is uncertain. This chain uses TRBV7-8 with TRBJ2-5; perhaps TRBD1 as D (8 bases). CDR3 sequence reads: CASRNRGRGEETQYF. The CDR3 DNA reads TGTGCCAGCAGGAACAGGGGGAGGGGTGAAGAGACCCAGTACTTC.